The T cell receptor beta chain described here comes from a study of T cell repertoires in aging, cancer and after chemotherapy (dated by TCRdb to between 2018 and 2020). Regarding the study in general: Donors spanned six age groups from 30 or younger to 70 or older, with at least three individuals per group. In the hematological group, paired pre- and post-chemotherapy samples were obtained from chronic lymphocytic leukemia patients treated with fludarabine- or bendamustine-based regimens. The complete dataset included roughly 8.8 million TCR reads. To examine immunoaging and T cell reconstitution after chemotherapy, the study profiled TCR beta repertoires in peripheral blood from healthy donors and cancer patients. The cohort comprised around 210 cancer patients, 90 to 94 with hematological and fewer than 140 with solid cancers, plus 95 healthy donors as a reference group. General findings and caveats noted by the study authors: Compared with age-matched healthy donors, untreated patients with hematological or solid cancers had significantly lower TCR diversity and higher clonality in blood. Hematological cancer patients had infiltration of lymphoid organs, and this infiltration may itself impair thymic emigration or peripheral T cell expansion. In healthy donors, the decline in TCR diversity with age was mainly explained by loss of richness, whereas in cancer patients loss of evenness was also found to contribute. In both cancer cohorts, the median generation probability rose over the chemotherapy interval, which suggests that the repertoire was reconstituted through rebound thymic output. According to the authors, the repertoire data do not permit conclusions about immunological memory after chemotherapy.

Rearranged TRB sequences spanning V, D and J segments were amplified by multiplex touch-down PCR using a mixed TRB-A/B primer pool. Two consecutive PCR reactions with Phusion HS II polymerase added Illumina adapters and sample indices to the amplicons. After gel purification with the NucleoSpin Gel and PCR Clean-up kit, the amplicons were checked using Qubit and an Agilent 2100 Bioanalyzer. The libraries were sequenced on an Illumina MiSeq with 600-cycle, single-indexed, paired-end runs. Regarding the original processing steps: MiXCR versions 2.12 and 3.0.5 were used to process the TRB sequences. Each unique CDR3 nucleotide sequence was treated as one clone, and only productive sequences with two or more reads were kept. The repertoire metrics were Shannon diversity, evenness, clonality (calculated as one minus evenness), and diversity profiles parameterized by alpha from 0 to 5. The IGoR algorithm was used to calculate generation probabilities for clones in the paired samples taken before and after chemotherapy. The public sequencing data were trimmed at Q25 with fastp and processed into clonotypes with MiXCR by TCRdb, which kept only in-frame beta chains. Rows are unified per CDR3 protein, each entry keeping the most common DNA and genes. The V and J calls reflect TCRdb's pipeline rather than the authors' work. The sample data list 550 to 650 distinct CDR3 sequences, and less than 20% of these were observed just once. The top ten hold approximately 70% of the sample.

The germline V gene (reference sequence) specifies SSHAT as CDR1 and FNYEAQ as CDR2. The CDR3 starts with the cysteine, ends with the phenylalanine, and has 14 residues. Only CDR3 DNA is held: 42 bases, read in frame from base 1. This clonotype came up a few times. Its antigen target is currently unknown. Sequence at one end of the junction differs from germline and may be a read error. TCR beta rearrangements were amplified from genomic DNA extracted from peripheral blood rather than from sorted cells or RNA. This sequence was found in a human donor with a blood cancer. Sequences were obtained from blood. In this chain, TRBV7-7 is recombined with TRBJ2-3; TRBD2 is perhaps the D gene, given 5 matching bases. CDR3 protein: CASSLALDSDTQYF. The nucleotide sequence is TGTGCTAGCAGCTTAGCGCTCGATTCAGATACGCAGTATTTT.